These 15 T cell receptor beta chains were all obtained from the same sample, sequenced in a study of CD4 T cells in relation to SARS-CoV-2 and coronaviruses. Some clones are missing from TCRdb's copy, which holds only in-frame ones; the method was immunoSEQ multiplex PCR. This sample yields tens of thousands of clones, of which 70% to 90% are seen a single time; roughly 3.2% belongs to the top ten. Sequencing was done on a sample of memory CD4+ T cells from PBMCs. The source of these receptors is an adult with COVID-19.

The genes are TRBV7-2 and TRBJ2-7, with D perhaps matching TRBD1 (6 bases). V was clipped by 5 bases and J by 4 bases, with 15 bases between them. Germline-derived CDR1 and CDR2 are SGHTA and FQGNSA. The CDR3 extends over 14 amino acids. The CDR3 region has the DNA TGTGCCAGCAGCAGCCAGGGGAGAATTTACGAGCAGTACTTC. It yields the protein CASSSQGRIYEQYF.

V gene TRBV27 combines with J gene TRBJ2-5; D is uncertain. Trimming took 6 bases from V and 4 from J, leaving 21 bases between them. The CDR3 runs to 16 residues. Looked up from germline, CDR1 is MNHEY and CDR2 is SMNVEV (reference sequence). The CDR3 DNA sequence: TGTGCCAGCAGCCTTAGTCCTAGTCAGGTGAGAGAGACCCAGTACTTC. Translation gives CASSLSPSQVRETQYF.

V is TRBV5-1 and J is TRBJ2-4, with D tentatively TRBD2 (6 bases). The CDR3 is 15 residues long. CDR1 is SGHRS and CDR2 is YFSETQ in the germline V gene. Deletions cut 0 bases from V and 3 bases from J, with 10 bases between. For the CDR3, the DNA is TGCGCCAGCAGCTTGGGGGGGGTCGACAAAAACATTCAGTACTTC. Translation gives CASSLGGVDKNIQYF.

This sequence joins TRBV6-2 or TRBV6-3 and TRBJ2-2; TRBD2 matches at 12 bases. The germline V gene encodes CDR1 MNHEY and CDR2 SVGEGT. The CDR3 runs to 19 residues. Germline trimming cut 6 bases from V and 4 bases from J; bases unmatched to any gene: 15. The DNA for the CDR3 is TGTGCCAGCAGCCTGGGCCTAGCGGGAGGGCCCCTGGGCACCGGGGAGCTGTTTTTT. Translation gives CASSLGLAGGPLGTGELFF.

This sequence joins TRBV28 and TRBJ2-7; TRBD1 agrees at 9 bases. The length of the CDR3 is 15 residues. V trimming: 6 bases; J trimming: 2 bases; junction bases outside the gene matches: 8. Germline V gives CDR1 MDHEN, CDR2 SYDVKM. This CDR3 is CASRGSGQGTYEQYF. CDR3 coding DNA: TGTGCCAGCAGGGGGTCGGGACAGGGAACCTACGAGCAGTACTTC.

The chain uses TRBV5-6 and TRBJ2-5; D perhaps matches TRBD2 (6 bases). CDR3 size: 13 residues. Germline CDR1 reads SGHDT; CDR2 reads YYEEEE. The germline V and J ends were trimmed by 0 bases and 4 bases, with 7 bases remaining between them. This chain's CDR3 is CASSLVEGETQYF. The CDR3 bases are TGTGCCAGCAGCTTGGTGGAGGGAGAGACCCAGTACTTC.

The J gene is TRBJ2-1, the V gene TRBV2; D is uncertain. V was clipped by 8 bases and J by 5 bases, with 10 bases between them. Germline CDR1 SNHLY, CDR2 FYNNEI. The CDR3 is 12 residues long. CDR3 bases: TGTGCCAGCGCGACCGGTCACAATGAGCAGTTCTTC. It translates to CASATGHNEQFF. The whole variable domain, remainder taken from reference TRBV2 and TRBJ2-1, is EPEVTQTPSHQVTQMGQEVILRCVPISNHLYFYWYRQILGQKVEFLVSFYNNEISEKSEIFDDQFSVERPDGSNFTLKIRSTKLEDSAMYFCASATGHNEQFFGPGTRLTVL.

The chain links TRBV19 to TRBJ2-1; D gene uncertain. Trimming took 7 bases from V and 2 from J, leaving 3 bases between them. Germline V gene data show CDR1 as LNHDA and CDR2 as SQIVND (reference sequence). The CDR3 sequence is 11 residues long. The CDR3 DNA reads TGTGCCAGTAAAACCTACAATGAGCAGTTCTTC. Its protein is CASKTYNEQFF. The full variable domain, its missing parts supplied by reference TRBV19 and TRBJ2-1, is DGGITQSPKYLFRKEGQNVTLSCEQNLNHDAMYWYRQDPGQGLRLIYYSQIVNDFQKGDIAEGYSVSREKKESFPLTVTSAQKNPTAFYLCASKTYNEQFFGPGTRLTVL.

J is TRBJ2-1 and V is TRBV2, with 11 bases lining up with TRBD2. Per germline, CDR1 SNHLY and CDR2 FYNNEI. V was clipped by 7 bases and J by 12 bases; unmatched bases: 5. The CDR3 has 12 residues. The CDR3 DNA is TGTGCCAGCACTCGGACTAGCGGGTCGCAGTTCTTC. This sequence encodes CASTRTSGSQFF.

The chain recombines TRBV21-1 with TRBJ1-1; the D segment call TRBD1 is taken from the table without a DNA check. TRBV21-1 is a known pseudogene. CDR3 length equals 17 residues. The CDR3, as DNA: TGTGCCAGCAGCAACAGACAGGGGGCGAGTGGGGGCACTGAAGCTTTCTTT. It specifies CASSNRQGASGGTEAFF.

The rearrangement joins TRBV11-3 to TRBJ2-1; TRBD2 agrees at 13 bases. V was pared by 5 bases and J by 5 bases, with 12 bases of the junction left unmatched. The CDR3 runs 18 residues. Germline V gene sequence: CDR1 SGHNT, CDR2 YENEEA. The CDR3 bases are TGTGCCAGCAGCACTTCGGGACTAGCGGGATATCCCAACAATGAGCAGTTCTTC. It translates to CASSTSGLAGYPNNEQFF. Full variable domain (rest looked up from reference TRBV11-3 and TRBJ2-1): EAGVVQSPRYKIIEKKQPVAFWCNPISGHNTLYWYLQNLGQGPELLIRYENEEAVDDSQLPKDRFSAERLKGVDSTLKIQPAELGDSAVYLCASSTSGLAGYPNNEQFFGPGTRLTVL.

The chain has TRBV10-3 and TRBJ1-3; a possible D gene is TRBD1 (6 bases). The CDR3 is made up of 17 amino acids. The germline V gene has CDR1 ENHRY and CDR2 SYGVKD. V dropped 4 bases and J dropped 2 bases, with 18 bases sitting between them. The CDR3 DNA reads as TGTGCCATCAGTGCATTAGGGCAGGGGTCCGCTGGAAACACCATATATTTT. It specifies CAISALGQGSAGNTIYF.

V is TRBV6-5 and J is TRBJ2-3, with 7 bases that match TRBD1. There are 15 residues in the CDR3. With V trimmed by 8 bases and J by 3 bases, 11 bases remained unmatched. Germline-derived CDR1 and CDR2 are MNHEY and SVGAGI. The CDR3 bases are TGTGCCAGCCGAAAGACAGGGAGTGGGACAGATACGCAGTATTTT. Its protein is CASRKTGSGTDTQYF.

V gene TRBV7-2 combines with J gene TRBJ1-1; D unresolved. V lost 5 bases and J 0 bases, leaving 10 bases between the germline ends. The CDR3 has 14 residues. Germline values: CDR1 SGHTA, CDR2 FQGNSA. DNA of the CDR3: TGTGCCAGCAGCCCAATTGGGGTGAACACTGAAGCTTTCTTT. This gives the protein CASSPIGVNTEAFF.

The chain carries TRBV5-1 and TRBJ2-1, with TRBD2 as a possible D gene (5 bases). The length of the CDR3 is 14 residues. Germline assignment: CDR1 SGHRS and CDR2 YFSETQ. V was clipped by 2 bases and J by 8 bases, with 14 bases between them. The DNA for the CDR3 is TGCGCCAGCAGCTTAACCGGGATGAGGGATGAGCAGTTCTTC. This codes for CASSLTGMRDEQFF.